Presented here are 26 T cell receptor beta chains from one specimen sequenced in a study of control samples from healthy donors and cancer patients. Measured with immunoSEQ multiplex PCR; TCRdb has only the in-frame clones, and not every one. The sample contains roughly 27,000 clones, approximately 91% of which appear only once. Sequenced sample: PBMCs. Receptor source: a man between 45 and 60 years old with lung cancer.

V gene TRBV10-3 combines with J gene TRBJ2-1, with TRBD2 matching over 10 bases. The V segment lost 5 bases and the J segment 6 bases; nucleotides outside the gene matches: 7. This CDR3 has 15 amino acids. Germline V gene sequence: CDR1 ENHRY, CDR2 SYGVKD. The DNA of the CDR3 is TGTGCCATCAGTAAAGTAGCGGGGGGCGGCAATGAGCAGTTCTTC. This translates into CAISKVAGGGNEQFF.

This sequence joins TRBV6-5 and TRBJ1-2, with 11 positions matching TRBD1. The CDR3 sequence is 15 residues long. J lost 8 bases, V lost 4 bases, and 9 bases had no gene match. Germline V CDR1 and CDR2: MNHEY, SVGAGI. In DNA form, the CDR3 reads TGTGCCAGCAGTTCGGACAGGGGGCGGGCAGGAGGCTACACCTTC. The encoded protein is CASSSDRGRAGGYTF.

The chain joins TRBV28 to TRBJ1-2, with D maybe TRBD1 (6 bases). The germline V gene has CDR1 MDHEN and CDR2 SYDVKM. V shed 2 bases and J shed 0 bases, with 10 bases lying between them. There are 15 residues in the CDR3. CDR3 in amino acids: CASSLRTASNYGYTF. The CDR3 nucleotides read TGTGCCAGCAGTTTACGGACAGCCTCTAACTATGGCTACACCTTC.

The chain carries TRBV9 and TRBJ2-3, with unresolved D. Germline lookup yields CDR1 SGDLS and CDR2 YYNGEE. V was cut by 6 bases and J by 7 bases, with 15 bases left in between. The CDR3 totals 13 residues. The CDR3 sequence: CASTQGPAYTQYF. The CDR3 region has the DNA TGTGCCAGCACCCAAGGTCCCGCCTATACGCAGTATTTT.

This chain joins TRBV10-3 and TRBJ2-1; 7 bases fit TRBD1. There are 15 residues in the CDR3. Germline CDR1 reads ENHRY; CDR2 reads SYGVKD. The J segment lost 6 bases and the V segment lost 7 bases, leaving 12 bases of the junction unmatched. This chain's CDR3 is CAINTDRAPTNEQFF. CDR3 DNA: TGTGCCATCAACACCGACAGGGCCCCCACCAATGAGCAGTTCTTC.

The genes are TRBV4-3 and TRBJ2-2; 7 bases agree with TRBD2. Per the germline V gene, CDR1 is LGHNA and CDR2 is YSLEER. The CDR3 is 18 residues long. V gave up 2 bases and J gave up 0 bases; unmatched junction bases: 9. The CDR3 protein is CASSQNVPGLTNTGELFF. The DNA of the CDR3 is TGCGCCAGCAGCCAAAACGTCCCGGGACTAACGAACACCGGGGAGCTGTTTTTT.

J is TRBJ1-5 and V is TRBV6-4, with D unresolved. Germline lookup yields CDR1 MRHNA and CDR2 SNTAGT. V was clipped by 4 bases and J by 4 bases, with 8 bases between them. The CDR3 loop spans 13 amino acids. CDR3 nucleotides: TGTGCCAGCAGTGTTACGGAGAATCAGCCCCAGCATTTT. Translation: CASSVTENQPQHF.

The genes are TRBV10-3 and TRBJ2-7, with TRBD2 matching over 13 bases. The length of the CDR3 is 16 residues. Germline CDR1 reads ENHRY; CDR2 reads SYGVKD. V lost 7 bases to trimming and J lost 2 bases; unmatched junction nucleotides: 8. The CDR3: CAIMNPGTSGAYEQYF. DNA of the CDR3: TGTGCCATCATGAATCCCGGGACTAGCGGGGCCTACGAGCAGTACTTC.

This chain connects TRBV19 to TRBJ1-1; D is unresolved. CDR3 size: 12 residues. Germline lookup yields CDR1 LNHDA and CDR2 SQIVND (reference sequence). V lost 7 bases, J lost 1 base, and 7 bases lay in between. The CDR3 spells CASKITNTEAFF. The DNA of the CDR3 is TGTGCCAGTAAGATAACGAACACTGAAGCTTTCTTT. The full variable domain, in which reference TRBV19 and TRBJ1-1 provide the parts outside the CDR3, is DGGITQSPKYLFRKEGQNVTLSCEQNLNHDAMYWYRQDPGQGLRLIYYSQIVNDFQKGDIAEGYSVSREKKESFPLTVTSAQKNPTAFYLCASKITNTEAFFGQGTRLTVV.

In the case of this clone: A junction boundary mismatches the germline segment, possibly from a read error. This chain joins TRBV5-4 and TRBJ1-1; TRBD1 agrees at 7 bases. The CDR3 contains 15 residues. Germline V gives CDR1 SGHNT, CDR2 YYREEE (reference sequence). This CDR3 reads CASSLDGTENTKAFF. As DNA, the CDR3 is TGTGCCAGCAGCTTGGACGGGACAGAAAACACTAAAGCTTTCTTT.

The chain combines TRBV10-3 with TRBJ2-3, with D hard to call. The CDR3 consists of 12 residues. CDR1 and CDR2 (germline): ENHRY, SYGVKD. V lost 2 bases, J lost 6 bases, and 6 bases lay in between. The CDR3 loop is CAISEVEDTQYF. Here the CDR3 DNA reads TGTGCCATCAGTGAGGTAGAGGATACGCAGTATTTT.

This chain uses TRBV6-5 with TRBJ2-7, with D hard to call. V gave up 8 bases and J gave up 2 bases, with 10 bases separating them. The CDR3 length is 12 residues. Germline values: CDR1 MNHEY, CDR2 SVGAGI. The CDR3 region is CASGGAAYEQYF. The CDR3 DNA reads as TGTGCCAGCGGCGGCGCAGCCTACGAGCAGTACTTC.

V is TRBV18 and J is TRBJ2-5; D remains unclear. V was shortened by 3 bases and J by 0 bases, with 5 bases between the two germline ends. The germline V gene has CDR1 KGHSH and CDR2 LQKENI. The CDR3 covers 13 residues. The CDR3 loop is CASSPQDQETQYF. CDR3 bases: TGTGCCAGCTCACCCCAGGACCAAGAGACCCAGTACTTC.

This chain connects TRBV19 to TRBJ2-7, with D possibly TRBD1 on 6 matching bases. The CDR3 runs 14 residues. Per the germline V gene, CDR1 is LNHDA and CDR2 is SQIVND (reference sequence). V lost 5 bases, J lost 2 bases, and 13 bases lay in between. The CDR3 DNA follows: TGTGCCAGTAGTCAACCTGACAGGACCTACGAGCAGTACTTC. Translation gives CASSQPDRTYEQYF.

The CDR3 region has the DNA TGTGCCTGGAGTGTACAGTCAAATCAGCCCCAGCATTTT. Translating it yields CAWSVQSNQPQHF. The genes are TRBV30 and TRBJ1-5; D ambiguous. Looked up from germline, CDR1 is GTSNPN and CDR2 is SVGIG (reference sequence). The length of the CDR3 is 13 residues. Trimming left V 0 bases short and J 4 bases short, with 7 bases between. The full variable domain, its missing parts supplied by reference TRBV30 and TRBJ1-5, is SQTIHQWPATLVQPVGSPLSLECTVEGTSNPNLYWYRQAAGRGLQLLFYSVGIGQISSEVPQNLSASRPQDRQFILSSKKLLLSDSGFYLCAWSVQSNQPQHFGDGTRLSIL.

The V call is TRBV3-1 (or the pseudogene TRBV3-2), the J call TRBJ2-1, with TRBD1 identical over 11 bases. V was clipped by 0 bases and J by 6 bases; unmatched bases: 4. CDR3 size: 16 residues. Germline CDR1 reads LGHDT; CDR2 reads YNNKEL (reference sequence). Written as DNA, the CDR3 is TGTGCCAGCAGCCAAGAAGGACAGGGGGCAGGCAATGAGCAGTTCTTC. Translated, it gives CASSQEGQGAGNEQFF.

CDR3 in DNA: TGTGCCAGCAGCTTACTTCCTCAGTGGGGAGGGGCCGGGGGTGGCTACACCTTC. Amino acid sequence: CASSLLPQWGGAGGGYTF. The chain is built from TRBV7-2 and TRBJ1-2; TRBD1 might be the D (5 bases). Germline V gene lookup returns CDR1 SGHTA and CDR2 FQGNSA. This CDR3 has 18 residues. Trimming took off 2 bases at V and 7 bases at J, with 26 bases between the two ends.

The CDR3: CASSSFRGQTIYEQYF. The CDR3 DNA reads as TGTGCCAGCAGTTCATTCAGGGGACAGACCATCTACGAGCAGTACTTC. The V gene is TRBV7-9, the J gene TRBJ2-7; 7 positions agree with TRBD1. V trimming: 6 bases; J trimming: 3 bases; junction bases outside the gene matches: 14. CDR1 and CDR2 (germline): SEHNR, FQNEAQ (reference sequence). The CDR3 spans 16 residues.

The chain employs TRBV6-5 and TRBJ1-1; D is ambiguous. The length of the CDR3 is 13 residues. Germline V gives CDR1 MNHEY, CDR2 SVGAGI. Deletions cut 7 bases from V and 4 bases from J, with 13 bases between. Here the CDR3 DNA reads TGTGCCAGCATGAAGTTACTGAGCACTGAAGCTTTCTTT. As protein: CASMKLLSTEAFF.

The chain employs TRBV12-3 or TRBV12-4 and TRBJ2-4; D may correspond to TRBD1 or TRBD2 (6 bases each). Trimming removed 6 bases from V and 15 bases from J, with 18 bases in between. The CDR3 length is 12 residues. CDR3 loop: CASSPLGGKGYF. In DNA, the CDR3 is TGTGCCAGCAGCCCACTAGGGGGGAAAGGGTACTTC.

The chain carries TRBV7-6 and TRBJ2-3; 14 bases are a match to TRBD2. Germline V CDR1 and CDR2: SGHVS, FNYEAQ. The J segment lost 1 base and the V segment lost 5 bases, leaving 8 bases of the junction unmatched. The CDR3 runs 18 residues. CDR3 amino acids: CASSVDPGLAGGTDTQYF. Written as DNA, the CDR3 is TGTGCCAGCAGCGTCGACCCGGGACTAGCGGGGGGCACAGATACGCAGTATTTT.

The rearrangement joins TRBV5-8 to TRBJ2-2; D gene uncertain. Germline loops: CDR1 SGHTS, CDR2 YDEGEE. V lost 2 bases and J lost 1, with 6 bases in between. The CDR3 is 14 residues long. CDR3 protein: CASSFYGNTGELFF. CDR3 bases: TGTGCCAGCAGCTTTTACGGGAACACCGGGGAGCTGTTTTTT.

Written as DNA, the CDR3 is TGTGCCAGCAGCTTGGACGGGGAAGAGACCCAGTACTTC. Amino acids: CASSLDGEETQYF. The J gene is TRBJ2-5, the V gene TRBV5-6; a weak D match, TRBD2 (5 bases). There are 13 residues in the CDR3. Looked up from germline, CDR1 is SGHDT and CDR2 is YYEEEE. Trimming removed 0 bases from V and 3 bases from J, with 6 bases in between.

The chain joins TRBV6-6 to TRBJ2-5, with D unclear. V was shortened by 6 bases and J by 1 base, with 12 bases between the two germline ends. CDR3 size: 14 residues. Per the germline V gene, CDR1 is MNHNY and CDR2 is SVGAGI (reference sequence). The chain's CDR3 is CASSLPVGQETQYF. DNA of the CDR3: TGTGCCAGCAGCCTCCCAGTAGGCCAAGAGACCCAGTACTTC.

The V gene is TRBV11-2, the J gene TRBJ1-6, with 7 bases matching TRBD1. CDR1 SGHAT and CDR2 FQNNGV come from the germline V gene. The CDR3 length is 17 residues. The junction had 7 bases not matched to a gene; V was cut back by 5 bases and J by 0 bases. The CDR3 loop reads CASSPGQLNSYNSPLHF. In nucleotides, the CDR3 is TGTGCCAGCAGCCCGGGACAGCTGAACTCCTATAATTCACCCCTCCACTTT.

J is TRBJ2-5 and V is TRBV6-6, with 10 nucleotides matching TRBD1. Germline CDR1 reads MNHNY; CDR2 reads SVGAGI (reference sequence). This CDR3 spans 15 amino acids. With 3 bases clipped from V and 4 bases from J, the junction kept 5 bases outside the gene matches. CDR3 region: CASSYGDRGRETQYF. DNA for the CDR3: TGTGCCAGCAGTTATGGTGACAGGGGGCGAGAGACCCAGTACTTC.